Listed below are T cell receptor beta chains from one sample, sequenced in a study of T-cell reconstitution after alpha-beta-depleted transplantation in children. In TCRdb, the PCR reads were re-called with MiXCR into one record per CDR3 protein. There are roughly 100,000 distinct CDR3 sequences in the sample; approximately 5.4% occur only once, and about 6% lies in the top ten. The sequencing here drew on PBMCs, mostly from graft donor cells, taken 60 days after TCRalphabeta/CD19-depleted stem cell transplant. The source of these receptors is a female patient aged 2 to 10 who had a stem cell transplant for Fanconi anemia, so the T cells may come from the graft donor. CDR3s include the opening cysteine and the closing phenylalanine or tryptophan. The D gene is left open where the match is weak. The size entry is marked missing in some rows and otherwise reads once, few, many or a size class.

CDR3 DNA: TGTGCCAGCAGTTTTGAGTCGGTGGGCCCGGACACCGGGGAGCTGTTTTTT
CDR3 protein: CASSFESVGPDTGELFF
D gene: .
V gene: TRBV12-3/TRBV12-4
J gene: TRBJ2-2
clone size: many

CDR3 DNA: TGTGCCAGCAGCCAAGATGTTCTCATCCAAACCACAGATACGCAGTATTTT
CDR3 protein: CASSQDVLIQTTDTQYF
D gene: .
V gene: TRBV4-2
J gene: TRBJ2-3
clone size: many

CDR3 DNA: TGTGCCAGCAGTAACTATGGCTACACCTTC
CDR3 protein: CASSNYGYTF
D gene: .
V gene: TRBV6-1
J gene: TRBJ1-2
clone size: many

CDR3 DNA: TGTGCCAGCAGCCCCGGCCCTAGCGGGGGGGGGCCAGATACGCAGTATTTT
CDR3 protein: CASSPGPSGGGPDTQYF
D gene: TRBD2
V gene: TRBV7-2
J gene: TRBJ2-3
clone size: .

CDR3 DNA: TGCGCCAGCAGCTTGAAAAGCGGCCCCTACGAGCAGTACTTC
CDR3 protein: CASSLKSGPYEQYF
D gene: .
V gene: TRBV5-1
J gene: TRBJ2-7
clone size: .

CDR3 DNA: TGTGCCAGCAGTGAATTTGAGCGGGTATCGGTTTACGAGCAGTACTTC
CDR3 protein: CASSEFERVSVYEQYF
D gene: .
V gene: TRBV6-1
J gene: TRBJ2-7
clone size: many

CDR3 DNA: TGTGCCACCAGTGATCCTGGGACTAGCGGGGGCTACACTACTCAAGAGACCCAGTACTTC
CDR3 protein: CATSDPGTSGGYTTQETQYF
D gene: TRBD2
V gene: TRBV24-1
J gene: TRBJ2-5
clone size: .

CDR3 DNA: TGTGCCAGCAGCTTTTTAGGACTGCCCACAGATACGCAGTATTTT
CDR3 protein: CASSFLGLPTDTQYF
D gene: .
V gene: TRBV12-3/TRBV12-4
J gene: TRBJ2-3
clone size: many

CDR3 DNA: TGTGCCAGCAGTGAAATTCGGGGCTACACCTTC
CDR3 protein: CASSEIRGYTF
D gene: .
V gene: TRBV2
J gene: TRBJ1-2
clone size: many

CDR3 DNA: TGTGCCAGCAGTGCCTCCGGGACAGAAAACACCATATATTTT
CDR3 protein: CASSASGTENTIYF
D gene: TRBD1
V gene: TRBV28
J gene: TRBJ1-3
clone size: many

CDR3 DNA: TGTGCCAGCAGCTTAACAGGGTCCCATGAGACCCAGTACTTC
CDR3 protein: CASSLTGSHETQYF
D gene: .
V gene: TRBV7-3
J gene: TRBJ2-5
clone size: .

CDR3 DNA: TGTGCCAGCAGTTCCCGGGACAGCTTAAATCAGCCCCAGCATTTT
CDR3 protein: CASSSRDSLNQPQHF
D gene: TRBD1
V gene: TRBV12-3/TRBV12-4
J gene: TRBJ1-5
clone size: many

CDR3 DNA: TGTGCCAGCAGCCCGTTTCAAGGAGCCTACGAGCAGTACTTC
CDR3 protein: CASSPFQGAYEQYF
D gene: .
V gene: TRBV3-1
J gene: TRBJ2-7
clone size: many

CDR3 DNA: TGTGCCACGACCAGGGGGCTCGGGTCTGGAAACACCATATATTTT
CDR3 protein: CATTRGLGSGNTIYF
D gene: TRBD1
V gene: TRBV15
J gene: TRBJ1-3
clone size: many

CDR3 DNA: TGCAGTGCTGCACTAGCGGGAGACACAGATACGCAGTATTTT
CDR3 protein: CSAALAGDTDTQYF
D gene: TRBD2
V gene: TRBV20-1
J gene: TRBJ2-3
clone size: .

CDR3 DNA: TGCGCCAGCAGCCAAGATCACGGGTACAATGAGCAGTTCTTC
CDR3 protein: CASSQDHGYNEQFF
D gene: .
V gene: TRBV4-1
J gene: TRBJ2-1
clone size: many

CDR3 DNA: TGTGCCAGCAGTAATGACAGGGGCCAGACCCAGTACTTC
CDR3 protein: CASSNDRGQTQYF
D gene: TRBD1
V gene: TRBV2
J gene: TRBJ2-5
clone size: few

CDR3 DNA: TGTGCCAGCAGCTCCAGTCTCGAGCAGTACTTC
CDR3 protein: CASSSSLEQYF
D gene: .
V gene: TRBV7-2
J gene: TRBJ2-7
clone size: many

CDR3 DNA: TGCAGTGCGGTGATGGACTGGCGGTACAATGAGCAGTTCTTC
CDR3 protein: CSAVMDWRYNEQFF
D gene: .
V gene: TRBV20-1
J gene: TRBJ2-1
clone size: many

CDR3 DNA: TGTGCCGGAGGACTAGCGGGGTCCTACGAGCAGTACTTC
CDR3 protein: CAGGLAGSYEQYF
D gene: TRBD2
V gene: TRBV2
J gene: TRBJ2-7
clone size: few

CDR3 DNA: TGCAGTGCTAGAGATAGCGGGGGCTCTTACAATGAGCAGTTCTTC
CDR3 protein: CSARDSGGSYNEQFF
D gene: TRBD2
V gene: TRBV20-1
J gene: TRBJ2-1
clone size: many

CDR3 DNA: TGTGCCATCAGTGATTCACGGGCAACCACTAGCACAGATACGCAGTATTTT
CDR3 protein: CAISDSRATTSTDTQYF
D gene: .
V gene: TRBV10-3
J gene: TRBJ2-3
clone size: many

CDR3 DNA: TGTGCCAGCAGCTTGATCGGGACTAGCGATACGCAGTATTTT
CDR3 protein: CASSLIGTSDTQYF
D gene: TRBD2
V gene: TRBV5-5
J gene: TRBJ2-3
clone size: few

CDR3 DNA: TGTGCCAGCAGTTCCTCCGGGTCCTATCTCTACGAGCAGTACTTC
CDR3 protein: CASSSSGSYLYEQYF
D gene: .
V gene: TRBV27
J gene: TRBJ2-7
clone size: many

CDR3 DNA: TGTGCCAGCAGTCTACAGGGGGCGAGATACAATGAGCAGTTCTTC
CDR3 protein: CASSLQGARYNEQFF
D gene: TRBD1
V gene: TRBV12-3/TRBV12-4
J gene: TRBJ2-1
clone size: few

CDR3 DNA: TGTGCCAGCAGCTTATCTCTAGCCCTCTCTGGGGCCAACGTCCTGACTTTC
CDR3 protein: CASSLSLALSGANVLTF
D gene: .
V gene: TRBV7-2
J gene: TRBJ2-6
clone size: few

CDR3 DNA: TGCAGTGCTGAACGGGACTACGAGCAGTACTTC
CDR3 protein: CSAERDYEQYF
D gene: .
V gene: TRBV20-1
J gene: TRBJ2-7
clone size: many

CDR3 DNA: TGTGCCAGCAGCTTAGTGGCGCAGACCTACAATGAGCAGTTCTTC
CDR3 protein: CASSLVAQTYNEQFF
D gene: .
V gene: TRBV7-2
J gene: TRBJ2-1
clone size: many

CDR3 DNA: TGTGCCAGCAGTTGGCCTAGCGGTACTGAGCAGTTCTTC
CDR3 protein: CASSWPSGTEQFF
D gene: TRBD2
V gene: TRBV28
J gene: TRBJ2-1
clone size: few

CDR3 DNA: TGTGCCAGCAGCTTGGGCCTAGACGTTTACAATGAGCAGTTCTTC
CDR3 protein: CASSLGLDVYNEQFF
D gene: .
V gene: TRBV5-4
J gene: TRBJ2-1
clone size: medium-sized

CDR3 DNA: TGTGCCAGCTCCGCGGATGGGCGACTAGCGGGGGGGCCGACCTACAATGAGCAGTTCTTC
CDR3 protein: CASSADGRLAGGPTYNEQFF
D gene: TRBD2
V gene: TRBV18
J gene: TRBJ2-1
clone size: many

CDR3 DNA: TGTGCCAGCAGTCCTCTCGCGGACATTTTGAACACTGAAGCTTTCTTT
CDR3 protein: CASSPLADILNTEAFF
D gene: .
V gene: TRBV25-1
J gene: TRBJ1-1
clone size: many

CDR3 DNA: TGTGCCAGCAGCTTGGTTGGGTTAAGGTCCTACAATGAGCAGTTCTTC
CDR3 protein: CASSLVGLRSYNEQFF
D gene: .
V gene: TRBV5-6
J gene: TRBJ2-1
clone size: many

CDR3 DNA: TGTGCCAGCAGTTTCAGGACTAGCGGGGGCACAGATACGCAGTATTTT
CDR3 protein: CASSFRTSGGTDTQYF
D gene: TRBD2
V gene: TRBV12-3/TRBV12-4
J gene: TRBJ2-3
clone size: many

CDR3 DNA: TGCGCCAGCAGCCCCCGGGTCAGCCGCACAGATACGCAGTATTTT
CDR3 protein: CASSPRVSRTDTQYF
D gene: .
V gene: TRBV4-1
J gene: TRBJ2-3
clone size: few

CDR3 DNA: TGTGCCAGCAGCGCCGGGACTAGCGCCCACTACAATGAGCAGTTCTTC
CDR3 protein: CASSAGTSAHYNEQFF
D gene: TRBD2
V gene: TRBV6-4
J gene: TRBJ2-1
clone size: .

CDR3 DNA: TGCAGCATCCGGGACGGCGATTACAATGAGCAGTTCTTC
CDR3 protein: CSIRDGDYNEQFF
D gene: .
V gene: TRBV29-1
J gene: TRBJ2-1
clone size: .

CDR3 DNA: TGTGCCAGCAGCCCCGGGACAGGGGGCACTGAAGCTTTCTTT
CDR3 protein: CASSPGTGGTEAFF
D gene: TRBD1
V gene: TRBV9
J gene: TRBJ1-1
clone size: many

CDR3 DNA: TGTGCCAGCGGATCCGGACGTCCCTACGAGCAGTACTTC
CDR3 protein: CASGSGRPYEQYF
D gene: .
V gene: TRBV28
J gene: TRBJ2-7
clone size: many

CDR3 DNA: TGCTGTGCTAGCAGCCCAGGGGCCATTGGCACAGATACGCAGTATTTT
CDR3 protein: CCASSPGAIGTDTQYF
D gene: .
V gene: TRBV20-1
J gene: TRBJ2-3
clone size: .

CDR3 DNA: TGTGCCAGCAGCCGGACAGGGCTTAACACCGGGGAGCTGTTTTTT
CDR3 protein: CASSRTGLNTGELFF
D gene: TRBD1
V gene: TRBV12-3/TRBV12-4
J gene: TRBJ2-2
clone size: many

CDR3 DNA: TGTGCCAGCAGTTTAGCGGGAGAAGCCAAAAACATTCAGTACTTC
CDR3 protein: CASSLAGEAKNIQYF
D gene: TRBD2
V gene: TRBV28
J gene: TRBJ2-4
clone size: many

CDR3 DNA: TGTGCCAGCAGCCGCCGTATTTGGCGGGACGCGAACACCGGGGAGCTGTTTTTT
CDR3 protein: CASSRRIWRDANTGELFF
D gene: .
V gene: TRBV14
J gene: TRBJ2-2
clone size: .

CDR3 DNA: TGTGCCAGCAGTCCTCGGGGGACAGGGGTATATGGCTACACCTTC
CDR3 protein: CASSPRGTGVYGYTF
D gene: TRBD1
V gene: TRBV12-3/TRBV12-4
J gene: TRBJ1-2
clone size: few

CDR3 DNA: TGTGCCAGCAGCCCCCGACCGGGACGGACTAATGAGCAGTTCTTC
CDR3 protein: CASSPRPGRTNEQFF
D gene: .
V gene: TRBV9
J gene: TRBJ2-1
clone size: many

CDR3 DNA: TGCAGTGCTAGGGGCGGGGGGGACTCCTACGAGCAGTACTTC
CDR3 protein: CSARGGGDSYEQYF
D gene: TRBD2
V gene: TRBV20-1
J gene: TRBJ2-7
clone size: many

CDR3 DNA: TGTGCCAGCAGCTTCGAGGATAATGAAAAACTGTTTTTT
CDR3 protein: CASSFEDNEKLFF
D gene: .
V gene: TRBV7-9
J gene: TRBJ1-4
clone size: few

CDR3 DNA: TGTGCCAGCAGCTTACGGCCCGATCAGCCCCAGCATTTT
CDR3 protein: CASSLRPDQPQHF
D gene: .
V gene: TRBV7-3
J gene: TRBJ1-5
clone size: .

CDR3 DNA: TGTGCCAGCAGCCCAAGCGGGAGTACAGATACGCAGTATTTT
CDR3 protein: CASSPSGSTDTQYF
D gene: TRBD2
V gene: TRBV7-9
J gene: TRBJ2-3
clone size: many

CDR3 DNA: TGTGCCAGCTCACCGAACGGTTGGGAGACCCAGTACTTC
CDR3 protein: CASSPNGWETQYF
D gene: .
V gene: TRBV18
J gene: TRBJ2-5
clone size: few

CDR3 DNA: TGTGCCAGCAGCCAAGATCCCCGGTCAATCGAGCAGTACTTC
CDR3 protein: CASSQDPRSIEQYF
D gene: .
V gene: TRBV3-1
J gene: TRBJ2-7
clone size: many

CDR3 DNA: TGTGCCAGCAGCTTAAGAGGTTGGACGAACACCGGGGAGCTGTTTTTT
CDR3 protein: CASSLRGWTNTGELFF
D gene: .
V gene: TRBV11-2
J gene: TRBJ2-2
clone size: many

CDR3 DNA: TGTGCCAGCAGCAAAGCGAGTTGGGCGGTGGCGGGGAACACTGAAGCTTTCTTT
CDR3 protein: CASSKASWAVAGNTEAFF
D gene: .
V gene: TRBV21-1
J gene: TRBJ1-1
clone size: many

CDR3 DNA: TGTGCATCAGCACTGGACAGGGGCCTTTACGAGCAGTACTTC
CDR3 protein: CASALDRGLYEQYF
D gene: TRBD1
V gene: TRBV28
J gene: TRBJ2-7
clone size: many